This paragraph reports one T cell receptor beta chain. Its target is not known. The entry originates in a study of T cells in Graves' hyperthyroidism and ophthalmopathy. Overall study results and limits: By a 13 V-J model, ophthalmopathy was set apart from stable hyperthyroidism.

The TCR beta CDR3 regions underwent amplification using RNA transcripts as the source. An initial round of RT-PCR targeting the TCR CDR3 relied on the HTBI primer set. TCRdb reprocessed the multiplex PCR reads via MiXCR and lists one record per CDR3 protein. The sample carries hundreds of thousands of distinct CDR3 sequences, roughly 50% recorded once. For Graves' hyperthyroidism to be stable, ophthalmopathy could not progress within 18 months. Patients aged 18 to 65 had newly diagnosed hyperthyroidism lasting under 2 months. CDR1 and CDR2 (germline): SQVTM, ANQGSEA. V was trimmed by 4 bases and J by 8 bases, leaving 14 bases between them. CDR3 length equals 12 residues.

Sequenced material: peripheral blood or thyroid tissue (not recorded which). This receptor was taken from a woman in her late teens or twenties with Graves' hyperthyroidism. The chain carries TRBV29-1 and TRBJ1-2; D perhaps matches TRBD1 (6 bases). CDR3 nucleotides: TGCAGCGTTGTGCGGACAGTCTTAGGCTACACCTTC. It translates to CSVVRTVLGYTF.